One sample yielded the 12 T cell receptor beta chains listed below, sequenced in a study of T cell responses to AZD1222 COVID-19 vaccine (dated by TCRdb to about 2021). The library was obtained by the immunoSEQ multiplex PCR assay. The table was pulled from immuneACCESS by TCRdb, which kept in-frame rearrangements only. Such tables lose some clones; where checked, under half of the loss comes from unresolved V genes, and the rest has no known cause. A total of some 170,000 clones appear in this sample, 85% to 90% of them only once. Around 1.6% of the sample rests with the top ten. This specimen's time point label, per the study, means: baseline before first vaccination. The source material was peripheral blood, sampled on day 0 of AZD1222 vaccination. Source of these receptors: an adult in good health.

The V and J genes are TRBV4-3 and TRBJ2-1; perhaps TRBD2 as D (6 bases). The ends were cut back, 2 bases at V and 4 bases at J, with 18 bases in the middle. Germline V gene lookup returns CDR1 LGHNA and CDR2 YSLEER. This CDR3 has 17 residues. The CDR3, as DNA: TGCGCCAGCAGCCAAACCCTTCCGGGAGCCGGTTACAATGAGCAGTTCTTC. It is translated as CASSQTLPGAGYNEQFF.

The rearrangement joins TRBV21-1 to TRBJ1-3; TRBD1 reflects the table's D call only, with no check against the DNA. TRBV21-1 represents a pseudogene. This CDR3 contains 16 residues. The CDR3 region is CASSTSDNRVGNTIYF. CDR3 coding DNA: TGTGCCAGCAGCACATCAGATAACAGGGTCGGGAACACCATATATTTT.

This clone came up a few times. The rearrangement uses TRBV10-2 and TRBJ1-3; D is possibly TRBD1 (6 bases). V was shortened by 4 bases and J by 3 bases, with 13 bases between the two germline ends. CDR3 length: 15 residues. In germline, CDR1 is WSHSY, CDR2 SAAADI. CDR3 sequence (DNA): TGCGCCAGCAGTGTTCCAGGGGCAGGTGGAAACACCATATATTTT. It encodes CASSVPGAGGNTIYF.

This clone was found once. The chain employs TRBV19 and TRBJ1-1, with D unresolved. This CDR3 has 16 amino acids. Looked up from germline, CDR1 is LNHDA and CDR2 is SQIVND (reference sequence). The V gene lost 5 bases and the J gene lost 7 bases, with 23 bases spanning the gap. CDR3 loop: CASSARPEGFGGEAFF. The CDR3 region has the DNA TGTGCCAGTAGTGCTCGTCCGGAGGGATTTGGAGGTGAAGCTTTCTTT.

This clone was counted only a few times. J is TRBJ1-2 and V is TRBV29-1; D not certain. V lost 4 bases and J lost 8, with 26 bases in between. CDR3 length equals 16 residues. CDR1 SQVTM and CDR2 ANQGSEA come from the germline V gene. The DNA of the CDR3 is TGCAGCGTTGTTGTTGGGGTTTCGGGGTTGATCGGCGGCTACACCTTC. It translates to CSVVVGVSGLIGGYTF.

CDR3 region: CASTTMGDSNQPQHF. CDR3 in DNA: TGTGCCAGTACTACCATGGGGGATAGCAATCAGCCCCAGCATTTT. The gene calls are TRBV19 and TRBJ1-5, with a possible D match to TRBD1 (5 bases). Trimming took off 7 bases at V and 0 bases at J, with 13 bases between the two ends. The CDR3 length is 15 residues. From germline, CDR1 is LNHDA and CDR2 SQIVND (reference sequence).

V gene TRBV7-9 combines with J gene TRBJ2-1; TRBD1 matches 9 bases. The CDR3 runs to 18 residues. V dropped 1 base and J dropped 2; count of bases not matched to a gene: 9. In germline, CDR1 is SEHNR, CDR2 FQNEAQ (reference sequence). In DNA form, the CDR3 reads TGTGCCAGCAGCTTAGTGCCCTTCGGGACAGGGACCTACAATGAGCAGTTCTTC. Residues: CASSLVPFGTGTYNEQFF.

The chain carries TRBV7-9 and TRBJ2-5; unclear D gene. This CDR3 has 14 amino acids. Between the trimmed V and J ends, which lost 5 bases and 2 bases, there was a span of 12 bases. Germline V gene lookup returns CDR1 SEHNR and CDR2 FQNEAQ (reference sequence). The CDR3 sequence is CASSPSRDQETQYF. The CDR3 bases are TGTGCCAGCAGCCCTAGTCGTGATCAAGAGACCCAGTACTTC.

This chain uses TRBV2 with TRBJ1-2; D is ambiguous. Trimming removed 0 bases from V and 3 bases from J, with 5 bases in between. Per the germline V gene, CDR1 is SNHLY and CDR2 is FYNNEI. The CDR3 loop spans 13 amino acids. CDR3 amino acids: CASSEASYYGYTF. CDR3 nucleotides: TGTGCCAGCAGTGAAGCCTCATACTATGGCTACACCTTC.

V and J are TRBV7-8 and TRBJ2-3; TRBD2 might be the D (6 bases). The CDR3 is made up of 14 amino acids. Germline V CDR1 and CDR2: SGHVS, FQNEAQ. With 0 bases removed from V and 4 bases from J, the gap between germline ends came to 8 bases. CDR3 DNA sequence: TGTGCCAGCAGCTTAGCGGGGGGTTCAGATACGCAGTATTTT. It yields the protein CASSLAGGSDTQYF.

Concerning this clone: Other DNA sequences in the same sample also yield this CDR3. V usage is TRBV19 and J usage is TRBJ1-5; D unclear. Deletions cut 1 base from V and 0 bases from J, with 4 bases between. In germline, CDR1 is LNHDA, CDR2 SQIVND (reference sequence). The CDR3 is 14 residues long. The CDR3 sequence: CASSIADSNQPQHF. DNA of the CDR3: TGTGCCAGTAGTATAGCGGATAGCAATCAGCCCCAGCATTTT. Filled out from reference TRBV19 and TRBJ1-5, the complete variable domain reads DGGITQSPKYLFRKEGQNVTLSCEQNLNHDAMYWYRQDPGQGLRLIYYSQIVNDFQKGDIAEGYSVSREKKESFPLTVTSAQKNPTAFYLCASSIADSNQPQHFGDGTRLSIL.

Concerning this clone: Other DNA sequences in this sample translate to the same CDR3. This chain links TRBV5-1 with TRBJ2-3; D not resolved. The V end was cut by 0 bases, the J end by 0 bases, with 8 bases between. The CDR3 is 15 amino acids. Germline V gives CDR1 SGHRS, CDR2 YFSETQ. In DNA form, the CDR3 reads TGCGCCAGCAGCTTGGGACTTACTAGCACAGATACGCAGTATTTT. Protein sequence: CASSLGLTSTDTQYF.